Following are 29 T cell receptor beta chains from one sample sequenced in a study of sequential checkpoint blockade in melanoma. The sample's treatment: randomized to nivolumab then ipilimumab (arm A) or the reverse (arm B). Generated by immunoSEQ multiplex PCR, the TCRdb table keeps only in-frame clones and is missing some. The sample records about 3,800 clones, roughly 25% being singletons. Sample: tumor tissue (inferred from file names), taken from a patient given nivolumab and ipilimumab in sequence. Source of these receptors: a human donor with melanoma.

By share, this clone counts as medium-sized. This rearrangement joins TRBV11-3 to TRBJ2-7; D is ambiguous. This CDR3 region has 14 residues. Per the germline V gene, CDR1 is SGHNT and CDR2 is YENEEA. The V end lost 1 base, the J end lost 6 bases, and 13 bases lay between the germline ends. The CDR3 coding sequence is TGTGCCAGCAGCTTAGGCCCGGAGACCCTCGAGCAGTACTTC. It yields the protein CASSLGPETLEQYF.

This clone has at least ten counts. The chain carries TRBV6-8 and TRBJ2-7; no clear D gene. The CDR3 contains 14 residues. Trimming pared 8 bases from V and 6 bases from J, leaving 20 bases between. Per germline, CDR1 MNHGY and CDR2 SAAAGT. CDR3 coding DNA: TGTGCCAGCGAAGGAGTCTATCTTGGTACCGAGCAGTACTTC. Translated, it gives CASEGVYLGTEQYF.

This clone occurred a few times. The chain is built from TRBV30 and TRBJ2-1, with TRBD2 identical over 7 bases. Germline V lookup: CDR1 GTSNPN, CDR2 SVGIG (reference sequence). J lost 9 bases, V lost 4 bases, and 12 bases had no gene match. This CDR3 has 14 residues. The CDR3 coding sequence is TGTGCCTGGACGGGCTGGGAGGGGACCAGTGAGCAGTTCTTC. Protein: CAWTGWEGTSEQFF.

This chain joins TRBV5-1 and TRBJ1-1; 8 nucleotides agree with TRBD1. Germline assignment: CDR1 SGHRS and CDR2 YFSETQ. The CDR3 is 14 amino acids. Trimming at V came to 4 bases and at J to 6 bases, leaving 8 bases not matched to a gene. CDR3 residues: CASSPRQGRAEAFF. The CDR3 DNA follows: TGCGCCAGCAGCCCCAGACAGGGGAGGGCTGAAGCTTTCTTT.

The genes are TRBV9 and TRBJ2-1; tentative D call: TRBD2 (6 bases). This CDR3 spans 15 amino acids. V lost 3 bases, J lost 8 bases, and 18 bases lay in between. The germline CDR1 and CDR2 sequences are SGDLS and YYNGEE. DNA of the CDR3: TGTGCCAGCAGCGGAACGGGGGTTAGTTTACATGAGCAGTTCTTC. Protein product: CASSGTGVSLHEQFF.

The rearrangement links TRBV6-8 to TRBJ2-7; 12 nucleotides match TRBD2. Losses at the gene ends were 0 bases for V and 4 bases for J; bases not matched to a gene: 7. CDR1 and CDR2 from the germline V gene are MNHGY and SAAAGT. The CDR3 consists of 17 residues. The CDR3 here is CASSYSTGLAGTYEQYF. CDR3 nucleotide sequence: TGTGCCAGCAGTTACTCGACTGGACTAGCGGGAACTTACGAGCAGTACTTC.

V gene TRBV6-8 combines with J gene TRBJ2-7, with 7 bases aligning to TRBD2. J was trimmed by 7 bases and V by 0 bases; bases with no gene match: 12. Germline CDR1 and CDR2: MNHGY and SAAAGT. There are 16 residues in the CDR3. The CDR3 DNA reads as TGTGCCAGCAGTTACTCGGCGACTAGCACTCTAGGGGAGCAGTACTTC. This encodes CASSYSATSTLGEQYF.

J is TRBJ2-1 and V is TRBV11-3, with D possibly being TRBD1 or TRBD2 (5 bases each). The length of the CDR3 is 15 residues. Trimming took off 5 bases at V and 4 bases at J, with 15 bases between the two ends. Germline values: CDR1 SGHNT, CDR2 YENEEA. The CDR3 sequence: CASSPRVRGYNEQFF. CDR3 nucleotide sequence: TGTGCCAGCAGCCCCAGGGTCAGAGGGTACAATGAGCAGTTCTTC.

This clone was detected many times. The rearrangement links TRBV6-8 to TRBJ1-5; TRBD1 matches 9 bases. Looked up from germline, CDR1 is MNHGY and CDR2 is SAAAGT. The CDR3 is made up of 14 amino acids. V lost 5 bases and J lost 5; bases outside the gene matches: 4. The CDR3 protein is CASSPWTGDQPQHF. CDR3 in DNA: TGTGCCAGCAGTCCCTGGACAGGGGATCAGCCCCAGCATTTT.

This clone was seen at least ten times. The chain is built from TRBV11-3 and TRBJ1-5; possibly TRBD1 for D (5 bases). V lost 5 bases and J 4 bases, leaving 15 bases between the germline ends. Germline V CDR1 and CDR2: SGHNT, YENEEA. CDR3 length equals 15 residues. Here the CDR3 DNA reads TGTGCCAGCAGCCCATATGGGGCCGGTAATCAGCCCCAGCATTTT. It codes for CASSPYGAGNQPQHF. Filled out from reference TRBV11-3 and TRBJ1-5, the complete variable domain reads EAGVVQSPRYKIIEKKQPVAFWCNPISGHNTLYWYLQNLGQGPELLIRYENEEAVDDSQLPKDRFSAERLKGVDSTLKIQPAELGDSAVYLCASSPYGAGNQPQHFGDGTRLSIL.

The rearrangement joins TRBV9 to TRBJ1-1, with 10 bases lining up with TRBD1. The V segment lost 2 bases and the J segment 6 bases; nucleotides outside the gene matches: 10. The CDR3 contains 16 residues. Germline CDR1 reads SGDLS; CDR2 reads YYNGEE. CDR3 nucleotide sequence: TGTGCCAGCAGCGTTTCGGGACAGGGGATCGGGGCTGAAGCTTTCTTT. It yields the protein CASSVSGQGIGAEAFF.

The rearrangement joins TRBV7-2 to TRBJ2-2; no reliable D call. V lost 1 base to trimming and J lost 8 bases, with 8 bases between them. The CDR3 has 13 residues. The germline CDR1 and CDR2 sequences are SGHTA and FQGNSA. Here the CDR3 DNA reads TGTGCCAGCAGCTTAGTGTACTCTGGGGAGCTGTTTTTT. Its protein is CASSLVYSGELFF.

In its sample, this clone was seen a few times. V is TRBV4-1 and J is TRBJ2-1; no firm D call. V was cut by 1 base and J by 6 bases, with 7 bases left in between. This CDR3 is 13 amino acids long. Germline V lookup: CDR1 MGHRA, CDR2 YSYEKL. The CDR3 nucleotides read TGCGCCAGCAGCCAAGGCCCCTTCAATGAGCAGTTCTTC. It codes for CASSQGPFNEQFF.

Within the sample, this clone is medium-sized. This chain connects TRBV11-3 to TRBJ2-1; 11 bases are shared with TRBD2. The CDR3 consists of 15 residues. Per germline, CDR1 SGHNT and CDR2 YENEEA. The junction had 10 bases not matched to a gene; V was cut back by 6 bases and J by 9 bases. DNA for the CDR3: TGTGCCAGCAGAATCACTAGCGGGAGTCTGGGTGAGCAGTTCTTC. It translates to CASRITSGSLGEQFF. The complete variable domain, with remaining parts taken from reference TRBV11-3 and TRBJ2-1, reads EAGVVQSPRYKIIEKKQPVAFWCNPISGHNTLYWYLQNLGQGPELLIRYENEEAVDDSQLPKDRFSAERLKGVDSTLKIQPAELGDSAVYLCASRITSGSLGEQFFGPGTRLTVL.

Many counts were recorded for this clone. The rearrangement joins TRBV6-8 to TRBJ1-2; tentatively, D is TRBD1 (6 bases). With 5 bases removed from V and 6 bases from J, the gap between germline ends came to 13 bases. CDR3 size: 13 residues. CDR1 is MNHGY and CDR2 is SAAAGT in the germline V gene. CDR3 nucleotide sequence: TGTGCCAGCAGTCGGAGGGGGGGCGATGGCTACACCTTC. This sequence encodes CASSRRGGDGYTF.

The chain carries TRBV10-2 and TRBJ2-1, with TRBD1 matching 10 bases. V was pared by 3 bases and J by 8 bases, with 7 bases of the junction left unmatched. The CDR3 totals 15 residues. Germline assignment: CDR1 WSHSY and CDR2 SAAADI. The CDR3 DNA reads TGCGCCAGCAGTGATATGGGACAGGGGAACGATGAGCAGTTCTTC. Amino acids: CASSDMGQGNDEQFF.

The sample holds many counts of this clone. The chain has TRBV4-1 and TRBJ2-5; possible D gene TRBD1, 6 bases. CDR1 and CDR2 (germline): MGHRA, YSYEKL. V gave up 2 bases and J gave up 1 base, with 8 bases separating them. The CDR3 loop spans 14 amino acids. CDR3 DNA sequence: TGCGCCAGCAGCCAAAACAGGGCCCAAGAGACCCAGTACTTC. This gives the protein CASSQNRAQETQYF.

This clone was seen a few times. This sequence joins TRBV11-3 and TRBJ2-7, with TRBD2 as a possible D gene (6 bases). The CDR3 spans 14 residues. Germline values: CDR1 SGHNT, CDR2 YENEEA. Trimming removed 1 base from V and 0 bases from J, with 7 bases in between. The CDR3, as DNA: TGTGCCAGCAGCTTAGGCGGGATCTCCTACGAGCAGTACTTC. Protein: CASSLGGISYEQYF.

This chain connects TRBV29-1 to TRBJ2-7; 8 bases fit TRBD2. V lost 4 bases and J lost 2; bases outside the gene matches: 1. Looked up from germline, CDR1 is SQVTM and CDR2 is ANQGSEA. CDR3 length: 12 amino acids. The CDR3 loop reads CSVVAGTYEQYF. CDR3 coding DNA: TGCAGCGTTGTAGCGGGGACCTACGAGCAGTACTTC.

The chain has TRBV9 and TRBJ1-2, with 12 bases lining up with TRBD1. Germline V gene sequence: CDR1 SGDLS, CDR2 YYNGEE. Trimming took 4 bases from V and 6 from J; bases not matched to a gene: 7. The CDR3 runs 15 residues. The CDR3 bases are TGTGCCAGCAGCCAATTGGGACAGGGGGCGAATGGCTACACCTTC. It is translated as CASSQLGQGANGYTF.

The V call is TRBV18, the J call TRBJ2-1; 8 bases line up with TRBD2. CDR1 KGHSH and CDR2 LQKENI come from the germline V gene. There are 14 residues in the CDR3. V lost 6 bases, J lost 9 bases, and 10 bases stayed unmatched. CDR3 protein: CASSLVAGIPEQFF. CDR3 coding DNA: TGTGCCAGCTCCCTTGTAGCGGGAATACCTGAGCAGTTCTTC.

This chain uses TRBV9 with TRBJ1-6; D is unresolved. Between the trimmed V and J ends, which lost 3 bases and 7 bases, there was a span of 11 bases. Germline CDR1 is SGDLS and CDR2 is YYNGEE. The CDR3 spans 14 residues. The CDR3 DNA follows: TGTGCCAGCAGCGAACTCATAGGGAATTCACCCCTCCACTTT. It specifies CASSELIGNSPLHF. Full variable domain (rest looked up from reference TRBV9 and TRBJ1-6): DSGVTQTPKHLITATGQRVTLRCSPRSGDLSVYWYQQSLDQGLQFLIQYYNGEERAKGNILERFSAQQFPDLHSELNLSSLELGDSALYFCASSELIGNSPLHFGNGTRLTVT.

This clone occurred a few times. This chain connects TRBV30 to TRBJ1-5, with 7 bases lining up with TRBD1. V was pared by 2 bases and J by 7 bases, with 5 bases of the junction left unmatched. The CDR3 contains 13 residues. Germline V CDR1 and CDR2: GTSNPN, SVGIG (reference sequence). The DNA of the CDR3 is TGTGCCTGGAGTTTAGGGGGCGGGCAGCCCCAGCATTTT. As protein: CAWSLGGGQPQHF. The full variable domain, its missing parts supplied by reference TRBV30 and TRBJ1-5, is SQTIHQWPATLVQPVGSPLSLECTVEGTSNPNLYWYRQAAGRGLQLLFYSVGIGQISSEVPQNLSASRPQDRQFILSSKKLLLSDSGFYLCAWSLGGGQPQHFGDGTRLSIL.

In this sample, this clone turned up a few times. This chain joins TRBV30 and TRBJ2-7, with a weak D call TRBD1 (6 bases). This CDR3 contains 12 residues. V lost 3 bases and J lost 7, with 13 bases in between. The germline gives CDR1 GTSNPN, CDR2 SVGIG (reference sequence). DNA for the CDR3: TGTGCCTGGAGCAGGGGACGTGGGGAGCAGTACTTC. This translates into CAWSRGRGEQYF.

The chain links TRBV19 to TRBJ2-2; no clear D gene. Germline V gene sequence: CDR1 LNHDA, CDR2 SQIVND (reference sequence). The CDR3 loop spans 17 amino acids. The V gene lost 2 bases and the J gene lost 0 bases, with 13 bases spanning the gap. The CDR3 DNA follows: TGTGCCAGTAGTATAAGGATTGGCAGAACGAACACCGGGGAGCTGTTTTTT. Amino acids: CASSIRIGRTNTGELFF.

In its sample, this clone ranks as medium-sized. V gene TRBV6-8 combines with J gene TRBJ2-7; possibly TRBD1 for D (7 bases). The CDR3 runs to 14 residues. In germline, CDR1 is MNHGY, CDR2 SAAAGT. Deletions cut 2 bases from V and 4 bases from J, with 12 bases between. The CDR3 DNA follows: TGTGCCAGCAGTTACGGAGGGGGCGGGTACGAGCAGTACTTC. Encoded protein: CASSYGGGGYEQYF.

The gene calls are TRBV5-1 and TRBJ2-7; D possibly corresponds to TRBD2 (5 bases). Germline CDR1 reads SGHRS; CDR2 reads YFSETQ. The CDR3 has 15 residues. Trimming cost V 1 base and J 3 bases, with 14 bases left between them. The CDR3 loop reads CASSLSSGANYEQYF. In nucleotides, the CDR3 is TGCGCCAGCAGCTTGTCCAGCGGAGCCAACTACGAGCAGTACTTC.

V usage is TRBV28 and J usage is TRBJ2-3; the D gene could be TRBD1 or TRBD2 (5 bases each). The CDR3 loop spans 18 amino acids. The germline gives CDR1 MDHEN, CDR2 SYDVKM. V was cut by 1 base and J by 2 bases, with 19 bases left in between. For the CDR3, the DNA is TGTGCCAGCAGTTTATATTCCCCCGGGACGGCGAACACAGATACGCAGTATTTT. Its protein product is CASSLYSPGTANTDTQYF. The full variable domain, its missing parts supplied by reference TRBV28 and TRBJ2-3, is DVKVTQSSRYLVKRTGEKVFLECVQDMDHENMFWYRQDPGLGLRLIYFSYDVKMKEKGDIPEGYSVSREKKERFSLILESASTNQTSMYLCASSLYSPGTANTDTQYFGPGTRLTVL.

This rearrangement joins TRBV23-1 to TRBJ2-4, with D perhaps TRBD2 (5 bases). TRBV23-1 carries the ORF label, with uncertain function. This CDR3 region has 13 residues. Between the trimmed V and J ends, which lost 6 bases and 15 bases, there was a span of 21 bases. Here the CDR3 reads CASSQEGYNERYF. The CDR3 DNA reads TGCGCCAGCAGCCAAGAGGGCTACAATGAGCGGTACTTC.